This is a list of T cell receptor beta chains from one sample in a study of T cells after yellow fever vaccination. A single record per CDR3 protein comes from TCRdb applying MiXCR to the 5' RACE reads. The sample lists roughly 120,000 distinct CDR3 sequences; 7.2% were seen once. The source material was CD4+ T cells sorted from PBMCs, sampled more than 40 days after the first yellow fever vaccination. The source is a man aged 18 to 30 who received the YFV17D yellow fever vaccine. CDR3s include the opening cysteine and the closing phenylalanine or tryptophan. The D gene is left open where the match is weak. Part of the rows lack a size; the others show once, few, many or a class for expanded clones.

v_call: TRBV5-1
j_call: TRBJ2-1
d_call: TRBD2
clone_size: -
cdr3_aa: CASSLVGLAGGVSYNEQFF
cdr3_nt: TGCGCCAGCAGCTTGGTCGGGCTAGCGGGGGGAGTCTCCTACAATGAGCAGTTCTTC

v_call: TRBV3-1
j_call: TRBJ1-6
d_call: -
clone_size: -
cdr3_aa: CASSQVAQNSPLHF
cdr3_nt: TGTGCCAGCAGCCAAGTCGCTCAGAATTCACCCCTCCACTTT

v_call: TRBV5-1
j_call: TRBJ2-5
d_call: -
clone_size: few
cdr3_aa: CASSPMEGVRQTQYF
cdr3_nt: TGCGCCAGCAGCCCGATGGAAGGGGTGCGGCAGACCCAGTACTTC

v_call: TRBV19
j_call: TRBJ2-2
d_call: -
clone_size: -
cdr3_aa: CASSSRTETGELFF
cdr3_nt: TGTGCCAGTAGTTCACGGACAGAAACCGGGGAGCTGTTTTTT

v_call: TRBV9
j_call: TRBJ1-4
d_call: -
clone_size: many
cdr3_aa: CASSVGSGEKLFF
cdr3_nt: TGTGCCAGCAGCGTAGGAAGTGGTGAAAAACTGTTTTTT

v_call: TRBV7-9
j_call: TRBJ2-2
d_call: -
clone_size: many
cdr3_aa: CASVPGEDYNTGELFF
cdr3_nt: TGTGCCAGCGTCCCCGGGGAGGACTACAACACCGGGGAGCTGTTTTTT

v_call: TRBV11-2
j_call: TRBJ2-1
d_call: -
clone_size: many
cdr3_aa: CASSLNPPYNEQFF
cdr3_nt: TGTGCCAGCAGCTTGAACCCCCCCTACAATGAGCAGTTCTTC

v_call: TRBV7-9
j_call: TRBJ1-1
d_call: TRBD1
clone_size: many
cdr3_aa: CASSLSHRGNTEAFF
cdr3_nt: TGTGCCAGCAGCTTATCTCACAGGGGGAACACTGAAGCTTTCTTT

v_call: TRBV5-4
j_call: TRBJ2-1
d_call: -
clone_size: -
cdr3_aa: CASSRGTAKSSYNEQFF
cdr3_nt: TGTGCCAGCAGCCGGGGGACAGCCAAGAGCTCCTACAATGAGCAGTTCTTC

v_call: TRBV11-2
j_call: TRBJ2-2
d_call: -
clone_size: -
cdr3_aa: CASSLVLGSNTGELFF
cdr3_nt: TGTGCCAGCAGCTTAGTACTGGGATCGAACACCGGGGAGCTGTTTTTT

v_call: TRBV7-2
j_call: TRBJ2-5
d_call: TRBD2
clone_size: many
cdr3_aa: CASSLVGGRGETQYF
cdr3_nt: TGTGCCAGCAGCTTAGTGGGGGGGAGGGGAGAGACCCAGTACTTC

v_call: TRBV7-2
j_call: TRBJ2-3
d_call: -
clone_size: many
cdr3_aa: CASSSGPGTQYF
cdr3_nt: TGTGCCAGCAGCTCCGGACCTGGTACGCAGTATTTT

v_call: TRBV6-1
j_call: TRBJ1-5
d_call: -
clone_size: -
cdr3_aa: CASSVSRGTYSNQPQHF
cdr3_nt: TGTGCCAGCAGTGTATCACGAGGGACTTATAGCAATCAGCCCCAGCATTTT

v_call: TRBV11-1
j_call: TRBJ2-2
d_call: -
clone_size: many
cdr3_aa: CASSLDPGLLTGELFF
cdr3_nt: TGTGCCAGCAGCTTAGACCCGGGACTCCTGACCGGGGAGCTGTTTTTT

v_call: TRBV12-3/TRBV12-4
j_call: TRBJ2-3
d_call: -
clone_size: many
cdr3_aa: CASSFYGGDTDTQYF
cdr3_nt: TGTGCCAGCAGTTTCTACGGCGGGGACACAGATACGCAGTATTTT

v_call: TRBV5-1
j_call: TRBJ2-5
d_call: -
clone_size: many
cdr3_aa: CASVPGLSQETQYF
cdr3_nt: TGCGCCAGCGTCCCAGGGCTATCTCAAGAGACCCAGTACTTC

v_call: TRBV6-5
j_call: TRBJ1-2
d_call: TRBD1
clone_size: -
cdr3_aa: CASRGTGTGYTF
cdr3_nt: TGTGCCAGCAGGGGGACAGGGACCGGCTACACCTTC

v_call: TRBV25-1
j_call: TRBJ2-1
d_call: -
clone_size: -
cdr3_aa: CASSDLPYNEQFF
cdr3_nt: TGTGCCAGCAGTGACCTCCCTTACAATGAGCAGTTCTTC

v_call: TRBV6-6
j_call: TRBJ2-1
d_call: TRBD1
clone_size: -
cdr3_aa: CASGLGQGARYEQFF
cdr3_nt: TGTGCCAGCGGCCTAGGACAGGGGGCGCGTTATGAGCAGTTCTTC

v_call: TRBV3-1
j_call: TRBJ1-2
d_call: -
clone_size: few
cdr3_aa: CASSQESWQGTGYTF
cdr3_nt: TGTGCCAGCAGCCAAGAATCGTGGCAGGGAACTGGCTACACCTTC

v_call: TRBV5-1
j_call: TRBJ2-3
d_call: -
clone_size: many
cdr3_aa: CASSTGQPSTDTQYF
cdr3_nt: TGCGCCAGCAGCACGGGACAACCCAGCACAGATACGCAGTATTTT

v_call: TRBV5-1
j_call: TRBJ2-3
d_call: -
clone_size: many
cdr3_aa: CASQPGAHPSTDTQYF
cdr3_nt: TGCGCCTCCCAGCCAGGGGCCCATCCTAGCACAGATACGCAGTATTTT